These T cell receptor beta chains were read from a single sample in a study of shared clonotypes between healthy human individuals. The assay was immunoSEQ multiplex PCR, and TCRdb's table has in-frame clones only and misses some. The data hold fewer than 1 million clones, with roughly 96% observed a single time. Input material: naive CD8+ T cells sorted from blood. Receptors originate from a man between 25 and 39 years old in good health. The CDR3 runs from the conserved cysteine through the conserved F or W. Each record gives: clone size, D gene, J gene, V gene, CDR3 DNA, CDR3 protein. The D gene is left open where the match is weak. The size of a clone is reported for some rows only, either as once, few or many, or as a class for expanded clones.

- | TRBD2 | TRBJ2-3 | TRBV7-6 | TGTGCCAGCAGCGCCTTTACGGGAGGGCTTTACACAGATACGCAGTATTTT | CASSAFTGGLYTDTQYF
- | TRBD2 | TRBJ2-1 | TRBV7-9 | TGTGCCAGCAGCGATAGCGGGAAGGTGAACAATGAGCAGTTCTTC | CASSDSGKVNNEQFF
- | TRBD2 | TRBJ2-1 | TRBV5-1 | TGCGCCAGCAGCCCCGGACTAGCGGGGGACGTAAGCTCCTACAATGAGCAGTTCTTC | CASSPGLAGDVSSYNEQFF
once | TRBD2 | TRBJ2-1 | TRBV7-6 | TGTGCCAGCAGCCTTAGCGGGAGGTACAATGAGCAGTTCTTC | CASSLSGRYNEQFF
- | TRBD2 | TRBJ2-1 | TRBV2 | TGTGCCAGCAGTGAGAGACTAGCGGGAGGCGTGGAGCAGTTCTTC | CASSERLAGGVEQFF
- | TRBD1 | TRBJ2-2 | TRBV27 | TGTGCCAGCAGTCCGCCAGGGGGAACCGGGGAGCTGTTTTTT | CASSPPGGTGELFF
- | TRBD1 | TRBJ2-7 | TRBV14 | TGTGCCAGCAGCCAAGGCAGGGGACAGGGGGCTGGAGAGCAGTACTTC | CASSQGRGQGAGEQYF
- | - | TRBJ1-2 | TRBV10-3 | TGTGCCATCAGTGAGGACAGCTATGGCTACACCTTC | CAISEDSYGYTF
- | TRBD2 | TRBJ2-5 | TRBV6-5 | TGTGCCAGCAAAAAGCGGGATGCAGAGACCCAGTACTTC | CASKKRDAETQYF
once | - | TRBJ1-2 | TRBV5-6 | TGTGCCAGCAGCCGCGGACAGATCTATGGCTACACCTTC | CASSRGQIYGYTF
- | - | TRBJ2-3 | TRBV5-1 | TGCGCCAGCAGCCCGGAGGTACTACCGGAGGATACGCAGTATTTT | CASSPEVLPEDTQYF
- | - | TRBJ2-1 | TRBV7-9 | TGTGCCAGCAGCTTAGCCTCCGGACGCAGAGGGTCCCATGAGCAGTTCTTC | CASSLASGRRGSHEQFF
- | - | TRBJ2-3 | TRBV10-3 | TGTGCCGCATCACCGAAACCAAGGGCAGATACGCAGTATTTT | CAASPKPRADTQYF
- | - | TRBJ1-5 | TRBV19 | TGTGCCAGTAGTATAGGATTGGGAGAGAGCGGCAATCAGCCCCAGCATTTT | CASSIGLGESGNQPQHF
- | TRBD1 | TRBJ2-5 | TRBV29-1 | TGCAGCGTTGAAGATCGGGGGACAGGGAGCCAAGAGACCCAGTACTTC | CSVEDRGTGSQETQYF
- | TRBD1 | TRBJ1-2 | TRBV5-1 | TGCGCCAGCAGCCCCGTGACAGGGACTAACTATGGCTACACCTTC | CASSPVTGTNYGYTF
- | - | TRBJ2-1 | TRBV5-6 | TGTGCCAGCAGCCAAGGAGGGGGATTCTCCTACAATGAGCAGTTCTTC | CASSQGGGFSYNEQFF
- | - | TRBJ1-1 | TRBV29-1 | TGCAGCGGCTACAGGGTGGGCACTGAAGCTTTCTTT | CSGYRVGTEAFF
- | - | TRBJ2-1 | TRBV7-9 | TGTGCCAGCAGCCCCAGATTGAGCTCCTACAATGAGCAGTTCTTC | CASSPRLSSYNEQFF
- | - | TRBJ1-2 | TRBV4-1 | TGCGCCAGCAGCCAAGAACAGCCTAACTATGGCTACACCTTC | CASSQEQPNYGYTF
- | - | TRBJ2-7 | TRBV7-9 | TGTGCCAGCAGCTTACTACCCGGCGACAGGATGAGCTCCTACGAGCAGTACTTC | CASSLLPGDRMSSYEQYF
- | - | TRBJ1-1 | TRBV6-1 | TGTGCCAGCAGCCGGGTCGGGGCTACTGAAGCTTTCTTT | CASSRVGATEAFF
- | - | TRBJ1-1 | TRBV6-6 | TGTGCCAGCAGTTACAACCCCAGGGGTAGGGACACTGAAGCTTTCTTT | CASSYNPRGRDTEAFF
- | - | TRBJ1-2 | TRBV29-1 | TGCAGCGTGAGGGGTCCAGGGGAAGCCTTGTATGGCTACACCTTC | CSVRGPGEALYGYTF
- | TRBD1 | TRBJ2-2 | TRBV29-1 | TGCAGCGTTTACAGGGGGCGCGGCGGGGAGCTGTTTTTT | CSVYRGRGGELFF
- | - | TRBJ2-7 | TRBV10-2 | TGCGCCAGCAGTGAGTCGTTGGGGTCCCACGAGCAGTACTTC | CASSESLGSHEQYF
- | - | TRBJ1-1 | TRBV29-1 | TGCAGCGTTACCCAAGGATGGATTGAAGCTTTCTTT | CSVTQGWIEAFF
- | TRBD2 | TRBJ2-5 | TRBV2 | TGTGCCAGCAGGAGGGTACTAGCGGGAGTGGGGGTTGGGGAGACCCAGTACTTC | CASRRVLAGVGVGETQYF
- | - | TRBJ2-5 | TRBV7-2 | TGTGCCAGCAGGAAAAGGCCGGAACAAGAGACCCAGTACTTC | CASRKRPEQETQYF